This T cell receptor beta chain appears in the sequencing data of a study of T-cell memory formation after mild COVID-19. One entry per CDR3 protein results from TCRdb running MiXCR on the 5' RACE reads. The data show 250,000 to 300,000 distinct CDR3 sequences, 15% to 20% seen once. Study-level results: From day 15 to 85, contracting clones were balanced between CD4 and CD8, whereas later expanders leaned toward CD4+.

This clonotype came up a few times. Its antigen is currently unknown. This CDR3 has 14 residues. Germline lookup yields CDR1 SGHTA and CDR2 FQGTGA. The ends were cut back, 5 bases at V and 4 bases at J, with 14 bases in the middle. The material sequenced was PBMCs or a T cell subset sorted from them (not recorded which). J is TRBJ2-5 and V is TRBV7-3; weak D call: TRBD1 (6 bases). This receptor was identified in a man aged 18 to 29 who had mild COVID-19 (a few samples of this study predate the infection). Cell type and time point are not known. The CDR3 sequence is CASSSRGGAETQYF. DNA of the CDR3: TGTGCCAGCAGCAGCAGGGGTGGGGCAGAGACCCAGTACTTC.